The 27 T cell receptor beta chains presented below share a single source sample, sequenced in a study of Tregs in tolerant kidney transplant recipients (dated by TCRdb to between 2017 and 2020). Libraries came from the immunoSEQ multiplex PCR assay. Not all clones reach the TCRdb copy of this immuneACCESS table, which keeps in-frame sequences only. Checked studies attribute under half of the gap to unresolved V genes and leave the rest unexplained. The sample table holds about 61,000 clones, of which roughly 88% were seen once. Of the sample, 2.1% is held by the ten largest clones. Reading the label with the study, this specimen's time point is: blood sample drawn before combined kidney and bone marrow transplant. The input for sequencing was Tregs from blood, taken before the transplant. These receptors came from a human donor who received a combined kidney and bone marrow transplant.

The J gene is TRBJ2-1, the V gene TRBV5-6, with TRBD1 matching 8 bases. Germline trimming cut 1 base from V and 7 bases from J; bases unmatched to any gene: 7. This CDR3 is 15 amino acids long. The germline CDR1 and CDR2 sequences are SGHDT and YYEEEE. CDR3 nucleotides: TGTGCCAGCAGCTTGCCAGGGGGCTTCCCGAATGAGCAGTTCTTC. As protein: CASSLPGGFPNEQFF.

CDR3 sequence reads: CASSPDTNYGYTF. CDR3 sequence (DNA): TGCGCCAGCAGCCCGGACACCAACTATGGCTACACCTTC. The V call is TRBV5-1, the J call TRBJ1-2, with D possibly TRBD1 on 5 matching bases. The CDR3 totals 13 residues. The V and J ends lost 4 bases and 2 bases respectively, with 9 bases between them. Germline V CDR1 and CDR2: SGHRS, YFSETQ.

This clone was picked up one time. V gene TRBV7-2 combines with J gene TRBJ2-7, with 10 positions matching TRBD2. The CDR3 spans 15 residues. V lost 5 bases, J lost 0 bases, and 4 bases stayed unmatched. CDR1 SGHTA and CDR2 FQGNSA come from the germline V gene. CDR3 protein: CASSGSGGLSYEQYF. The DNA of the CDR3 is TGTGCCAGCAGCGGTAGCGGGGGGCTCTCCTACGAGCAGTACTTC.

The rearrangement links TRBV7-2 to TRBJ2-7; D unclear. The CDR3 extends over 13 amino acids. Germline V lookup: CDR1 SGHTA, CDR2 FQGNSA. Trimming cost V 0 bases and J 3 bases, with 6 bases left between them. Here the CDR3 DNA reads TGTGCCAGCAGCTTAGCGGGAAGCTACGAGCAGTACTTC. Its translation is CASSLAGSYEQYF.

This chain connects TRBV6-1 to TRBJ2-6; tentative D call: TRBD1 (5 bases). The CDR3 has 14 residues. Trimming removed 7 bases from V and 4 bases from J, with 11 bases in between. CDR1 and CDR2 (germline): MNHNS, SASEGT. The CDR3 here is CASTAGFGANVLTF. The DNA of the CDR3 is TGTGCCAGCACTGCAGGGTTCGGGGCCAACGTCCTGACTTTC.

The V gene is TRBV18, the J gene TRBJ1-2, with 7 bases matching TRBD1. Germline lookup yields CDR1 KGHSH and CDR2 LQKENI. The V segment lost 3 bases and the J segment 5 bases; nucleotides outside the gene matches: 6. The CDR3 runs to 14 residues. CDR3 coding DNA: TGTGCCAGCTCACCGTTAGGGGGCCGATATGGCTACACCTTC. This sequence encodes CASSPLGGRYGYTF.

The chain is built from TRBV27 and TRBJ1-5; tentative D call: TRBD1 (6 bases). CDR3 size: 19 residues. V was clipped by 1 base and J by 7 bases, with 26 bases between them. Germline-derived CDR1 and CDR2 are MNHEY and SMNVEV (reference sequence). This CDR3 reads CASSLLSPTGTMGAQPQHF. The DNA of the CDR3 is TGTGCCAGCAGTTTATTATCCCCAACCGGAACAATGGGGGCGCAGCCCCAGCATTTT.

The chain links TRBV5-6 to TRBJ2-3; D unclear. This CDR3 has 13 residues. V dropped 5 bases and J dropped 6 bases, with 13 bases sitting between them. CDR1 is SGHDT and CDR2 is YYEEEE in the germline V gene. CDR3 loop: CASRDAAQDTQYF. In DNA form, the CDR3 reads TGTGCCAGCAGGGACGCCGCCCAGGATACGCAGTATTTT.

J is TRBJ2-2 and V is TRBV7-9; 9 bases are shared with TRBD2. Trimming at V came to 6 bases and at J to 6 bases, leaving 8 bases not matched to a gene. This CDR3 spans 15 amino acids. The V gene's germline CDR1 is SEHNR and CDR2 FQNEAQ (reference sequence). The DNA of the CDR3 is TGTGCCAGCAGTCGTAGCGGGAGAAAGGCCGGGGAGCTGTTTTTT. It translates to CASSRSGRKAGELFF.

This rearrangement joins TRBV2 to TRBJ2-2; a possible D gene is TRBD2 (5 bases). The CDR3 is made up of 15 amino acids. Trimming removed 4 bases at V and 7 bases at J, with 16 bases between. CDR1 and CDR2 (germline): SNHLY, FYNNEI. CDR3 coding DNA: TGTGCCAGCAGTGCGGCACTAGTCAGTTTCGGGGAGCTGTTTTTT. Protein product: CASSAALVSFGELFF.

The sample holds a few counts of this clone. This rearrangement joins TRBV6-5 to TRBJ2-5, with 7 bases fitting TRBD2. The J call is doubtful: the DNA matches TRBJ2-7 better. The CDR3 has 14 residues. The germline V gene encodes CDR1 MNHEY and CDR2 SVGAGI. DNA for the CDR3: TGTGCCAGCAGTTACAAGCGGGACTCCTACGAGCAGTACTTC. This sequence encodes CASSYKRDSYEQYF.

The sample holds a few counts of this clone. The chain employs TRBV18 and TRBJ1-4; no reliable D call. The germline V gene has CDR1 KGHSH and CDR2 LQKENI. CDR3 length: 14 residues. V lost 3 bases and J lost 11, with 16 bases in between. The CDR3 DNA reads TGTGCCAGCTCACCGGAGACATACGGGGTCAAACTGTTTTTT. Amino acids: CASSPETYGVKLFF.

The gene calls are TRBV7-2 and TRBJ1-1; D possibly corresponds to TRBD1 (5 bases). CDR1 is SGHTA, CDR2 FQGNSA, per germline. Trimming cost V 2 bases and J 3 bases, with 10 bases left between them. CDR3 length: 14 amino acids. CDR3 DNA sequence: TGTGCCAGCAGCTTACAGGGAGGAGACACTGAAGCTTTCTTT. The encoded protein is CASSLQGGDTEAFF.

The chain joins TRBV18 to TRBJ2-7, with D possibly matching TRBD1 (6 bases). The germline V gene has CDR1 KGHSH and CDR2 LQKENI. Trimming took off 3 bases at V and 6 bases at J, with 9 bases between the two ends. CDR3 size: 12 residues. DNA for the CDR3: TGTGCCAGCTCACCCCAAGGGGGCGAGCAGTACTTC. It translates to CASSPQGGEQYF. Full variable domain (rest looked up from reference TRBV18 and TRBJ2-7): NAGVMQNPRHLVRRRGQEARLRCSPMKGHSHVYWYRQLPEEGLKFMVYLQKENIIDESGMPKERFSAEFPKEGPSILRIQQVVRGDSAAYFCASSPQGGEQYFGPGTRLTVT.

V is TRBV18 and J is TRBJ2-5, with a tentative D call TRBD2 (5 bases). The DNA end is more similar to TRBJ2-7, so the J call may be wrong. This CDR3 has 14 residues. Germline CDR1 is KGHSH and CDR2 is LQKENI. In nucleotides, the CDR3 is TGTGCCAGCTCACCACCTGGGAGAAACTACGAGCAGTACTTC. It codes for CASSPPGRNYEQYF.

The chain carries TRBV6-6 and TRBJ2-7; TRBD2 agrees at 7 bases. V shed 1 base, J shed 3 bases, and the junction held 3 bases outside the gene matches. From germline, CDR1 is MNHNY and CDR2 SVGAGI (reference sequence). The CDR3 is 14 amino acids. The CDR3 is CASSYLAGDYEQYF. For the CDR3, the DNA is TGTGCCAGCAGTTACTTGGCGGGAGACTACGAGCAGTACTTC.

The genes are TRBV2 and TRBJ1-5, with 8 positions matching TRBD1. The germline gives CDR1 SNHLY, CDR2 FYNNEI. V was pared by 4 bases and J by 6 bases, with 8 bases of the junction left unmatched. The CDR3 is made up of 15 amino acids. The CDR3 nucleotides read TGTGCCAGCAGTGCCGAGTCAGGGGGCACTCAGCCCCAGCATTTT. It specifies CASSAESGGTQPQHF.

This rearrangement joins TRBV9 to TRBJ2-5, with D perhaps matching TRBD1 (5 bases). Between the trimmed V and J ends, which lost 2 bases and 4 bases, there was a span of 18 bases. This CDR3 spans 16 amino acids. Germline V gene sequence: CDR1 SGDLS, CDR2 YYNGEE. The CDR3 DNA follows: TGTGCCAGCAGCGTCTCCCCATGGGGCCCCGGAGAGACCCAGTACTTC. It specifies CASSVSPWGPGETQYF.

This chain connects TRBV6-5 to TRBJ2-3, with TRBD1 identical over 7 bases. The CDR3 spans 15 residues. V dropped 5 bases and J dropped 4; count of bases not matched to a gene: 9. Germline CDR1 reads MNHEY; CDR2 reads SVGAGI. The CDR3 reads CASSLGGFRADTQYF. CDR3 bases: TGTGCCAGCAGTCTAGGGGGCTTTAGGGCAGATACGCAGTATTTT.

This sequence joins TRBV9 and TRBJ2-2, with D possibly called TRBD1 or TRBD2 (5 bases each). CDR3 length: 17 residues. In germline, CDR1 is SGDLS, CDR2 YYNGEE. V lost 0 bases, J lost 4 bases, and 16 bases lay in between. The CDR3 loop is CASSVGGGPLGTGELFF. The CDR3 DNA follows: TGTGCCAGCAGCGTAGGGGGCGGGCCGCTGGGCACCGGGGAGCTGTTTTTT.

The V and J genes are TRBV10-1 and TRBJ2-3; D is unresolved. From germline, CDR1 is WNHNN and CDR2 SYGVQD (reference sequence). V was pared by 0 bases and J by 2 bases, with 9 bases between. This CDR3 comprises 15 residues. Here the CDR3 reads CASSESNSITDTQYF. The CDR3, as DNA: TGCGCCAGCAGTGAGTCTAACAGCATCACAGATACGCAGTATTTT.

The CDR3 sequence: CVMPAGLERTQPQHF. The CDR3 DNA is TGTGTAATGCCAGCAGGTTTGGAACGGACTCAGCCCCAGCATTTT. The V call is TRBV2, the J call TRBJ1-5, with D unclear. This CDR3 contains 15 residues. The germline V gene encodes CDR1 SNHLY and CDR2 FYNNEI.

V is TRBV19 and J is TRBJ2-2, with D tentatively TRBD1 (5 bases). CDR1 and CDR2 (germline): LNHDA, SQIVND (reference sequence). V was clipped by 6 bases and J by 4 bases, with 9 bases between them. The CDR3 sequence is 13 residues long. CDR3 amino acids: CASRGQGTGELFF. DNA for the CDR3: TGTGCCAGTAGGGGGCAGGGCACCGGGGAGCTGTTTTTT.

CDR3 protein: CASSLGGAQTNYGYTF. The CDR3 DNA reads as TGTGCCAGCAGTTTGGGGGGGGCGCAGACTAACTATGGCTACACCTTC. The V call is TRBV28, the J call TRBJ1-2, with a tentative D call TRBD1 (6 bases). The V end lost 3 bases, the J end lost 0 bases, and 14 bases lay between the germline ends. This CDR3 region has 16 residues. CDR1 MDHEN and CDR2 SYDVKM come from the germline V gene.

The V call is TRBV2, the J call TRBJ1-1; D might be TRBD1 (6 bases). CDR3 length: 16 amino acids. V was shortened by 6 bases and J by 3 bases, with 20 bases between the two germline ends. Germline V gene sequence: CDR1 SNHLY, CDR2 FYNNEI. CDR3 sequence reads: CASSLHLGRGDTEAFF. The CDR3 nucleotides read TGTGCCAGCAGCCTCCACCTCGGGAGGGGGGACACTGAAGCTTTCTTT.

This chain links TRBV7-2 with TRBJ2-5, with 9 positions matching TRBD2. Germline V CDR1 and CDR2: SGHTA, FQGNSA. This CDR3 has 15 residues. J gave up 4 bases and V 5 bases, and 8 bases lay outside the gene matches. CDR3 nucleotide sequence: TGTGCCAGCAGCGCATATAGCGGGAGAGGAGAGACCCAGTACTTC. Its protein product is CASSAYSGRGETQYF.

V gene TRBV7-9 combines with J gene TRBJ1-1; D call uncertain. This CDR3 is 14 amino acids long. Germline CDR1 SEHNR, CDR2 FQNEAQ (reference sequence). V lost 4 bases to trimming and J lost 7 bases, with 16 bases between them. CDR3 sequence (DNA): TGTGCCAGCAGCTCCCACAAGGACGGCCGTGAAGCTTTCTTT. This sequence encodes CASSSHKDGREAFF.